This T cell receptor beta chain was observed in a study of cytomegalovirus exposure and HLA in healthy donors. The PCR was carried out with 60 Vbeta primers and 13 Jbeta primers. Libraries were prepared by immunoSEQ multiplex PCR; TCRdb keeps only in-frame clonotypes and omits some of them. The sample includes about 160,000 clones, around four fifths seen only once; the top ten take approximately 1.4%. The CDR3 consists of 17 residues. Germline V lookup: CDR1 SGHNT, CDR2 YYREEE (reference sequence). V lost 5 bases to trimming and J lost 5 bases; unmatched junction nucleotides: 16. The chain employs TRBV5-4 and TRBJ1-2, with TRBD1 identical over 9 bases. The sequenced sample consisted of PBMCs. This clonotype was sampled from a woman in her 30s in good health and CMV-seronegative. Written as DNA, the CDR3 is TGTGCCAGCAGTTATCCTGGGGGACAGGGCTCCGTGTATGGCTACACCTTC. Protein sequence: CASSYPGGQGSVYGYTF.